This T cell receptor (beta chain) was profiled in a study of siplizumab effects on memory and regulatory T cells. As to this clone: The antigen is not known.

Overall study results and limits: Most proliferating CD4+ or CD8+ clones, roughly 75-95%, had no naive or memory assignment. Siplizumab cultures yielded proliferating Tregs whose suppressive function was not confirmed. On average, roughly 70% of mappable alloreactive CD4+ clones were Treg-derived under siplizumab, against 25% to 30% in controls. A major contribution to the alloresponse seemed to be made by naive T cells, which seemed more diverse than memory cells.

The CDR3 spans 15 residues. From germline, CDR1 is SNHLY and CDR2 FYNNEI. V was shortened by 2 bases and J by 7 bases, with 12 bases between the two germline ends. Libraries were prepared by immunoSEQ multiplex PCR; TCRdb keeps only in-frame clonotypes and omits some of them. The table shows about 100,000 clones, with 75% to 95% occurring only once. The rearrangement uses TRBV2 and TRBJ1-6; D gene unclear. The source of this sequence is a human donor in good health. The sample comprised CD4+ T cells sorted from blood. The CDR3 nucleotides are TGTGCCAGCAGTGAATTCGGGCTAGGGAATTCACCCCTCCACTTT. It codes for CASSEFGLGNSPLHF. Based on the CDR3 plus reference TRBV2 and TRBJ1-6, the full variable domain is EPEVTQTPSHQVTQMGQEVILRCVPISNHLYFYWYRQILGQKVEFLVSFYNNEISEKSEIFDDQFSVERPDGSNFTLKIRSTKLEDSAMYFCASSEFGLGNSPLHFGNGTRLTVT.